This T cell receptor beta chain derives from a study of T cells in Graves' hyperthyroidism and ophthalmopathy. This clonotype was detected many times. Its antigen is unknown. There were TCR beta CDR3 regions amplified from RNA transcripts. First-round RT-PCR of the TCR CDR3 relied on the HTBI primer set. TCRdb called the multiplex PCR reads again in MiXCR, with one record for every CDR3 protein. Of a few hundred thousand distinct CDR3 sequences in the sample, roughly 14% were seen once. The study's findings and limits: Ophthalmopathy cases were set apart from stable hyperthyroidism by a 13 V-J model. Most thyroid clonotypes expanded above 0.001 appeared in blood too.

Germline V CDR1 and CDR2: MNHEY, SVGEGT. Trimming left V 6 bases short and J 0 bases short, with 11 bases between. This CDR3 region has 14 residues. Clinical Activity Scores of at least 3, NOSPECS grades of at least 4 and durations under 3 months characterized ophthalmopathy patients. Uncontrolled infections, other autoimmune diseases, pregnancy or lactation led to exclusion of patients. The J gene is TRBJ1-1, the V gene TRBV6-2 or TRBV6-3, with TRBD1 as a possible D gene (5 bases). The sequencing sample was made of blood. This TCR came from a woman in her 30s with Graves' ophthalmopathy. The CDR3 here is CASSRDPMNTEAFF. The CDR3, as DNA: TGTGCCAGCAGCAGGGACCCGATGAACACTGAAGCTTTCTTT.